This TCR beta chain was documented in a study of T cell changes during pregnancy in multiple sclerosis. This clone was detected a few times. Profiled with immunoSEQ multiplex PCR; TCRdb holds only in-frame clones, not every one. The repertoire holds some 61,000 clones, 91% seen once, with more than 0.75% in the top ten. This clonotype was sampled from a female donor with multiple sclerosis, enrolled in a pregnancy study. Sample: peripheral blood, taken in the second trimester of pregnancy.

The CDR3 sequence: CASSLLGGGYEQYF. The CDR3 DNA is TGTGCCAGCAGCTTATTGGGCGGGGGCTACGAGCAGTACTTC. The chain has TRBV7-3 and TRBJ2-7, with 7 bases identical to TRBD2. The CDR3 is made up of 14 amino acids. The J segment lost 3 bases and the V segment lost 2 bases, leaving 4 bases of the junction unmatched. Germline V gene lookup returns CDR1 SGHTA and CDR2 FQGTGA. Full variable domain (rest looked up from reference TRBV7-3 and TRBJ2-7): GAGVSQTPSNKVTEKGKYVELRCDPISGHTALYWYRQSLGQGPEFLIYFQGTGAADDSGLPNDRFFAVRPEGSVSTLKIQRTERGDSAVYLCASSLLGGGYEQYFGPGTRLTVT.